This T cell receptor (beta chain) was found in a study of blood T cell repertoires in COVID-19. In the source study's methods: Researchers report that nucleated cell counts were estimated from reference gene primer amplification. The data were produced by immunoSEQ multiplex PCR, yet TCRdb's version contains in-frame clones alone and is incomplete. V, J and clone size are taken as reported in that table, and D and trimming were inferred from the DNA itself. The sample lists 250,000 or so clones; over 80% were seen once. V lost 6 bases and J 2 bases, leaving 11 bases between the germline ends. The germline V gene encodes CDR1 WSHSY and CDR2 SAAADI. The CDR3 is 14 amino acids.

The chain couples TRBV10-2 to TRBJ2-1, with TRBD2 as a possible D gene (5 bases). The receptor's source is a woman aged 25 to 39 with acute COVID-19. Sequencing input: PBMCs or T cells enriched from blood (not recorded which). CDR3 DNA sequence: TGCGCCAGCAGACTAGGTTCTACCTACAATGAGCAGTTCTTC. It translates to CASRLGSTYNEQFF.